The sample holds a few counts of the clone carrying this TCR beta chain. Participant-reported clinical history was the basis for cohort assignment. Per the original methods: Reference gene primer amplification gave nucleated cell count estimates. Profiling relied on immunoSEQ multiplex PCR, and the TCRdb table lists in-frame clones only, not all of them. D and trimming were read from the DNA, whereas the V and J calls and clone size are those reported in that table. The sample has about 350,000 clones, about 90% seen once. These data originate in a study of blood T cell repertoires in COVID-19. The origin of this receptor is a woman aged 25 to 45 who had recovered from COVID-19. The sample comprised PBMCs or T cells enriched from blood (not recorded which).

The CDR3 DNA is TGTGCCAGCAGTCCGACAGGGCGGAATGAAAAACTGTTTTTT. Translating gives CASSPTGRNEKLFF. The V gene is TRBV28, the J gene TRBJ1-4; 7 bases line up with TRBD1. The germline V gene has CDR1 MDHEN and CDR2 SYDVKM. This CDR3 contains 14 residues. V lost 5 bases, J lost 5 bases, and 5 bases stayed unmatched.